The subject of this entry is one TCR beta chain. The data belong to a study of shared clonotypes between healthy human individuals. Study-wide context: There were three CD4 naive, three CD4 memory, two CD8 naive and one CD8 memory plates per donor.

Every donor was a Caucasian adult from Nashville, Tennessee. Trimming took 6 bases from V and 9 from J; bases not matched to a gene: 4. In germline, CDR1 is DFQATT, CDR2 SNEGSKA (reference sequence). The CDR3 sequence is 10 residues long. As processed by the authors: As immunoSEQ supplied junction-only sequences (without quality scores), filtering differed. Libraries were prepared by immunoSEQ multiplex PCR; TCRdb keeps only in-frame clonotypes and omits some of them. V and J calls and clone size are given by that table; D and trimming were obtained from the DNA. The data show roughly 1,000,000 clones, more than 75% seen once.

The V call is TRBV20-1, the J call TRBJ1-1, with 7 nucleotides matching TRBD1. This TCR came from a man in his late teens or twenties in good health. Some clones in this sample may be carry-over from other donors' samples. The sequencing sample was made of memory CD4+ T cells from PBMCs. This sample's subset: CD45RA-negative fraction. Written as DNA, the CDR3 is TGCAGTGCAAGGGACAGAAAAGCTTTCTTT. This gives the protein CSARDRKAFF.